Listed here are 9 T cell receptor beta chains from one sample, sequenced in a study of T-cell reconstitution after alpha-beta-depleted transplantation in children. The TCRbeta library incorporated unique molecular identifiers. TCRdb reprocessed the PCR reads with MiXCR, giving one entry per CDR3 protein. In the table there are 80,000 to 95,000 distinct CDR3 sequences, 7% to 9% of which are singletons. Sequenced material: PBMCs from the stem cell graft donor, taken from the stem cell graft. The source is a human donor who donated a stem cell graft to a child with congenital amegakaryocytic thrombocytopenia.

The table lists this clonotype with many counts. The J gene is TRBJ2-7, the V gene TRBV20-1, with TRBD2 matching over 10 bases. Germline trimming cut 2 bases from V and 5 bases from J; bases unmatched to any gene: 18. Looked up from germline, CDR1 is DFQATT and CDR2 is SNEGSKA (reference sequence). The CDR3 has 18 amino acids. CDR3 amino acids: CSARLWERTSGKRDEQYF. DNA for the CDR3: TGCAGTGCTAGATTGTGGGAACGGACTAGCGGAAAGAGGGACGAGCAGTACTTC.

Many counts were recorded for this clonotype. V gene TRBV9 combines with J gene TRBJ2-7; D gene uncertain. From germline, CDR1 is SGDLS and CDR2 YYNGEE. The CDR3 extends over 14 amino acids. Trimming stripped 2 bases from V and 2 bases from J, with 11 bases between. The CDR3 DNA reads TGTGCCAGCAGCGTTCGTCCAGGCACCTACGAGCAGTACTTC. Amino acid sequence: CASSVRPGTYEQYF.

This clonotype was detected only a few times. The V and J genes are TRBV5-1 and TRBJ1-5; D remains unclear. The CDR3 extends over 15 amino acids. Trimming cost V 0 bases and J 5 bases, with 12 bases left between them. Germline V gives CDR1 SGHRS, CDR2 YFSETQ. The DNA of the CDR3 is TGCGCCAGCAGCTTGGAAGGCAGCTTCGATCAGCCCCAGCATTTT. Its protein product is CASSLEGSFDQPQHF.

The chain is built from TRBV19 and TRBJ1-6; 7 bases fit TRBD1. The germline V gene has CDR1 LNHDA and CDR2 SQIVND (reference sequence). V was pared by 5 bases and J by 7 bases, with 11 bases of the junction left unmatched. This CDR3 contains 16 residues. The CDR3 loop reads CASSADREALNSPLHF. The CDR3 DNA sequence: TGTGCCAGTAGTGCCGACAGGGAGGCCCTCAATTCACCCCTCCACTTT.

This clonotype was seen repeatedly, ten times or more. The chain is built from TRBV7-2 and TRBJ2-3; 9 nucleotides align to TRBD2. V trimming: 5 bases; J trimming: 0 bases; junction bases outside the gene matches: 6. This CDR3 contains 16 residues. From germline, CDR1 is SGHTA and CDR2 FQGNSA. DNA for the CDR3: TGTGCCAGCAGCGCGACTAGCGGACTGAGCACAGATACGCAGTATTTT. This gives the protein CASSATSGLSTDTQYF.

In its sample, this clonotype was seen many times. The CDR3 loop reads CASSFNPGSAAPQHF. DNA for the CDR3: TGCGCCAGCAGCTTTAATCCGGGGTCGGCCGCGCCCCAGCATTTT. V is TRBV5-1 and J is TRBJ1-5; D remains unclear. The V end was cut by 2 bases, the J end by 9 bases, with 18 bases between. The CDR3 loop spans 15 amino acids. Germline V gene data show CDR1 as SGHRS and CDR2 as YFSETQ. The variable domain in full, completed from reference TRBV5-1 and TRBJ1-5, reads KAGVTQTPRYLIKTRGQQVTLSCSPISGHRSVSWYQQTPGQGLQFLFEYFSETQRNKGNFPGRFSGRQFSNSRSEMNVSTLELGDSALYLCASSFNPGSAAPQHFGDGTRLSIL.

This clonotype was picked up a small number of times. The chain recombines TRBV19 with TRBJ2-1; tentatively, D is TRBD2 (5 bases). The germline V gene encodes CDR1 LNHDA and CDR2 SQIVND (reference sequence). The V gene lost 8 bases and the J gene lost 7 bases, with 6 bases spanning the gap. This CDR3 region has 10 residues. The CDR3 spells CASSGNEQFF. The DNA of the CDR3 is TGTGCCAGTTCGGGGAATGAGCAGTTCTTC. Full variable domain (remainder filled in from reference TRBV19 and TRBJ2-1): DGGITQSPKYLFRKEGQNVTLSCEQNLNHDAMYWYRQDPGQGLRLIYYSQIVNDFQKGDIAEGYSVSREKKESFPLTVTSAQKNPTAFYLCASSGNEQFFGPGTRLTVL.

This clonotype came up many times. The chain links TRBV3-1 to TRBJ1-2; possible D gene TRBD1, 5 bases. Germline lookup yields CDR1 LGHDT and CDR2 YNNKEL (reference sequence). CDR3 length: 15 residues. V lost 4 bases to trimming and J lost 0 bases, with 12 bases between them. CDR3 nucleotides: TGTGCCAGCAGCCGCCGGGACGCTCCTAACTATGGCTACACCTTC. Residues: CASSRRDAPNYGYTF. The full variable domain, completed using reference TRBV3-1 and TRBJ1-2, is DTAVSQTPKYLVTQMGNDKSIKCEQNLGHDTMYWYKQDSKKFLKIMFSYNNKELIINETVPNRFSPKSPDKAHLNLHINSLELGDSAVYFCASSRRDAPNYGYTFGSGTRLTVV.

Ten or more counts support this clonotype. The chain recombines TRBV20-1 with TRBJ2-1; D perhaps matches TRBD2 (6 bases). The CDR3 extends over 14 amino acids. V lost 5 bases to trimming and J lost 9 bases, with 20 bases between them. The germline V gene encodes CDR1 DFQATT and CDR2 SNEGSKA (reference sequence). Written as DNA, the CDR3 is TGCAGTGCTCTGTCTGGAGGGCGCCTGGGTGAGCAGTTCTTC. The encoded protein is CSALSGGRLGEQFF.